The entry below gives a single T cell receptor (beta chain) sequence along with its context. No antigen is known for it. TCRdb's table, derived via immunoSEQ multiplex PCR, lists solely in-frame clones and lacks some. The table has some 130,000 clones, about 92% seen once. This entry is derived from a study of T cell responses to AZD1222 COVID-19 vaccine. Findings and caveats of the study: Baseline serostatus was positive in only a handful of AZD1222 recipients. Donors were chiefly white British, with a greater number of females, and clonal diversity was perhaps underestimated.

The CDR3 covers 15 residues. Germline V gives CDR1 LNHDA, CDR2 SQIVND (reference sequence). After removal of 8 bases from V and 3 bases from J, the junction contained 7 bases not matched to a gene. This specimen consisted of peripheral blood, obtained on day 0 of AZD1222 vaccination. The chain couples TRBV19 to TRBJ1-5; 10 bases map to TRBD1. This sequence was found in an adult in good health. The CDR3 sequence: CASSAGTGDNQPQHF. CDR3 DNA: TGTGCCAGTTCAGCCGGGACAGGGGACAATCAGCCCCAGCATTTT.